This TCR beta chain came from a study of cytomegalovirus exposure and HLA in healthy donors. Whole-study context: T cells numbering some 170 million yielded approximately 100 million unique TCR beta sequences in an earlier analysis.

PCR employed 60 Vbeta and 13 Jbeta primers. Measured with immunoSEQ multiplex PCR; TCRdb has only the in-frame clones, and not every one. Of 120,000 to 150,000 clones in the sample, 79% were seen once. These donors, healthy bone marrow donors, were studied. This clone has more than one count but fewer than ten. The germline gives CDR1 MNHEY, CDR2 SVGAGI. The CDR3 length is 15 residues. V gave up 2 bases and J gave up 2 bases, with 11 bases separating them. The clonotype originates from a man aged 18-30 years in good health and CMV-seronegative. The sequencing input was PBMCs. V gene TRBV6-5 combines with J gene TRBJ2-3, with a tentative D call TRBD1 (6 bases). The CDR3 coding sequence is TGTGCCAGCAGTTACCGGGACACCTTCACAGATACGCAGTATTTT. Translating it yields CASSYRDTFTDTQYF.